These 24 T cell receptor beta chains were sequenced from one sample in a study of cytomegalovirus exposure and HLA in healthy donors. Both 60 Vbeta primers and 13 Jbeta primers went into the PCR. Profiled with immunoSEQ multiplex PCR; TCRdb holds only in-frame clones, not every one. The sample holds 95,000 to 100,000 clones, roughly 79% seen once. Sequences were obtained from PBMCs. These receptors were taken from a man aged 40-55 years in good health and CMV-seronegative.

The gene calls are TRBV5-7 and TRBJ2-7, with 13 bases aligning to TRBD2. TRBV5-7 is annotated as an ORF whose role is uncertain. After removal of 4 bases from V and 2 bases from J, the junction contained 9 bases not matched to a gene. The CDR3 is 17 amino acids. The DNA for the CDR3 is TGTGCCAGCAGCCTGGACCCGGGACTAGCGGGAACCTACGAGCAGTACTTC. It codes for CASSLDPGLAGTYEQYF.

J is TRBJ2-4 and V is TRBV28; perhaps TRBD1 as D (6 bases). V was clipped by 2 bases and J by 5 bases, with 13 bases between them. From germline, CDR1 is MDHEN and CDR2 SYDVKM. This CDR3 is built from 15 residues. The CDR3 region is CASSLAGGGQNIQYF. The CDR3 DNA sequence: TGTGCCAGCAGTTTAGCAGGTGGGGGCCAAAACATTCAGTACTTC.

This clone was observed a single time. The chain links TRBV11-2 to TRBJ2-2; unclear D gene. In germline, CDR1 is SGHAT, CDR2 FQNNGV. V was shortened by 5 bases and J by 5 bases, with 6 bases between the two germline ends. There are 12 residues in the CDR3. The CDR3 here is CASSHRTGELFF. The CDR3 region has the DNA TGTGCCAGCAGCCACCGGACCGGGGAGCTGTTTTTT. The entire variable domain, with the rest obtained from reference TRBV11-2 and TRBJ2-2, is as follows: EAGVAQSPRYKIIEKRQSVAFWCNPISGHATLYWYQQILGQGPKLLIQFQNNGVVDDSQLPKDRFSAERLKGVDSTLKIQPAKLEDSAVYLCASSHRTGELFFGEGSRLTVL.

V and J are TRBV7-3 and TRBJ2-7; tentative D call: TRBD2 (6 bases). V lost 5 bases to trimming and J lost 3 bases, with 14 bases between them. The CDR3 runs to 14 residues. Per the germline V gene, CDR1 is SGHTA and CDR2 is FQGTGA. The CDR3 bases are TGTGCCAGCAGCCCCTGGGACGGGAGCTACGAGCAGTACTTC. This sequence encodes CASSPWDGSYEQYF.

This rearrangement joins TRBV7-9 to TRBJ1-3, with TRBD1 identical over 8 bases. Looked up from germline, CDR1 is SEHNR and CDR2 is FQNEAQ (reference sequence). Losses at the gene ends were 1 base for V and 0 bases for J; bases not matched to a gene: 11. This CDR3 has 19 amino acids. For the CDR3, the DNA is TGTGCCAGCAGCTTAGAAGTCAGGGGGCGCGGACCCTCTGGAAACACCATATATTTT. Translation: CASSLEVRGRGPSGNTIYF.

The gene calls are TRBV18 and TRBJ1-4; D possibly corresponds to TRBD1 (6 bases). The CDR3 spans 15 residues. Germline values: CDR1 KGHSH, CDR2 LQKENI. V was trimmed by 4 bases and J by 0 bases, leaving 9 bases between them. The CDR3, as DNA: TGTGCCAGCTCACGTCGGACAGCAACTAATGAAAAACTGTTTTTT. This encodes CASSRRTATNEKLFF.

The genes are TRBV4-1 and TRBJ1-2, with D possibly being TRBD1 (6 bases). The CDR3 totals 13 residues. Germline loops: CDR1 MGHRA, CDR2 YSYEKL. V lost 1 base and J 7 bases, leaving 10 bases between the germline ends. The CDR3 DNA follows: TGCGCCAGCAGCCAAGGGACAGTGGCTGGCTACACCTTC. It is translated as CASSQGTVAGYTF.

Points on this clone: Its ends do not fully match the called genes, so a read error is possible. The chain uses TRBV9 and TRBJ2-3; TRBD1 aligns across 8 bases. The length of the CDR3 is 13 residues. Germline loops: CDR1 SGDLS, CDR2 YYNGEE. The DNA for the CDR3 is TGTGCCAGCAGCGCCAATGAGGGCAGGGGGCAACATTTT. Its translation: CASSANEGRGQHF.

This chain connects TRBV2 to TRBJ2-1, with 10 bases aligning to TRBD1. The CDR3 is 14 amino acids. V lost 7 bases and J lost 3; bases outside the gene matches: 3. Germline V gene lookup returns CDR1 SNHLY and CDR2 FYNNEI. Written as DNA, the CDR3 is TGTGCCAGCATTGGGACAGGGGTCTACAATGAGCAGTTCTTC. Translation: CASIGTGVYNEQFF.

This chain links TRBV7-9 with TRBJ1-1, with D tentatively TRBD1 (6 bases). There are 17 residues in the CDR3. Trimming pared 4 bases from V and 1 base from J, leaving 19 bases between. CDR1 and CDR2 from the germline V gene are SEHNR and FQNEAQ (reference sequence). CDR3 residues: CASSSLYADRENTEAFF. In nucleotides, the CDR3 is TGTGCCAGCAGCTCCCTGTATGCGGACAGAGAGAACACTGAAGCTTTCTTT.

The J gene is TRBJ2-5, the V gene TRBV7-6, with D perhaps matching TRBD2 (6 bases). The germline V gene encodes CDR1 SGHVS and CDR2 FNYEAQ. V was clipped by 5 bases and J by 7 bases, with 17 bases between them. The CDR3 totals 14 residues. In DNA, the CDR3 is TGTGCCAGCAGCACCCTAGCGCCCGACGGGACCCAGTACTTC. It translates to CASSTLAPDGTQYF. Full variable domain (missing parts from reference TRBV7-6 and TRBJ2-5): GAGVSQSPRYKVTKRGQDVALRCDPISGHVSLYWYRQALGQGPEFLTYFNYEAQQDKSGLPNDRFSAERPEGSISTLTIQRTEQRDSAMYRCASSTLAPDGTQYFGPGTRLLVL.

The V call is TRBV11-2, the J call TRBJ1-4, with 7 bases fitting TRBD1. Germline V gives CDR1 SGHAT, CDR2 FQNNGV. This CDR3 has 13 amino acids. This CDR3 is CASGGQINEKLFF. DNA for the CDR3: TGTGCTAGTGGGGGACAGATTAATGAAAAACTGTTTTTT.

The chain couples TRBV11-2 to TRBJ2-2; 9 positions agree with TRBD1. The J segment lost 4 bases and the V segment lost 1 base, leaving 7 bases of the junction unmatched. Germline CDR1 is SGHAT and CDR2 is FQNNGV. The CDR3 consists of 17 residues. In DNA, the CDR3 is TGTGCCAGCAGCTTAGCTTTAGGACAGGGGCTCACCGGGGAGCTGTTTTTT. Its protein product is CASSLALGQGLTGELFF.

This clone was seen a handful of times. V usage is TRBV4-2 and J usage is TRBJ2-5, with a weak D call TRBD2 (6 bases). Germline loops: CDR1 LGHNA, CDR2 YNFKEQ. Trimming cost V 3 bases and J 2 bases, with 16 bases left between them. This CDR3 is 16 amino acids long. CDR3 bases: TGTGCCAGCAGCCAGGGGGGATGGACCGGGCAAGAGACCCAGTACTTC. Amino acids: CASSQGGWTGQETQYF.

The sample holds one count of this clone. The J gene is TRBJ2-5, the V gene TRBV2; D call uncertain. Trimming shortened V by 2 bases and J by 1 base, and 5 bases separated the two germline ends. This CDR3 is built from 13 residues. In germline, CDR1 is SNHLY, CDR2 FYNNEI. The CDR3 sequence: CASSEHIQETQYF. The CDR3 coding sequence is TGTGCCAGCAGTGAACACATCCAAGAGACCCAGTACTTC.

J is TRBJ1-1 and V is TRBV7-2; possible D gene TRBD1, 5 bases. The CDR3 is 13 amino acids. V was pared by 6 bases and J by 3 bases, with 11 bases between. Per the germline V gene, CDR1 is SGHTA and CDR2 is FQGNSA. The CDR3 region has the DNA TGTGCCAGCAGATTGGACACCTACACTGAAGCTTTCTTT. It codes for CASRLDTYTEAFF.

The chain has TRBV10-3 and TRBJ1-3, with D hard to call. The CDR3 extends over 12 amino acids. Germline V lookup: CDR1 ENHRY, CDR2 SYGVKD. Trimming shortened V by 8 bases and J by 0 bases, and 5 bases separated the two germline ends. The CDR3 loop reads CAISSSGNTIYF. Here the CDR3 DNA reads TGTGCCATCTCTTCCTCTGGAAACACCATATATTTT.

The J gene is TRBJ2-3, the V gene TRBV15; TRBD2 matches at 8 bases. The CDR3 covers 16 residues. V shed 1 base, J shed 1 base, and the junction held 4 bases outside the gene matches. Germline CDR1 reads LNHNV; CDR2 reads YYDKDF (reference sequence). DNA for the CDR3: TGTGCCACCAGCAGAGTTCGGGAGGGAGGCACAGATACGCAGTATTTT. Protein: CATSRVREGGTDTQYF.

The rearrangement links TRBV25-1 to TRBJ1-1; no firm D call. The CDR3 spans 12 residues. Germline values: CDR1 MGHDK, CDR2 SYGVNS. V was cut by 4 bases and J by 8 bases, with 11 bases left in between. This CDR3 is CASSGGGEEAFF. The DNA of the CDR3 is TGTGCCAGCAGTGGAGGCGGGGAAGAAGCTTTCTTT.

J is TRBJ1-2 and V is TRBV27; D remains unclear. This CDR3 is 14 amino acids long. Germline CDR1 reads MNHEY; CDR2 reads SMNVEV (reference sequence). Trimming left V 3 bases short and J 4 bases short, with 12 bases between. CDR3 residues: CASSLTARGYGYTF. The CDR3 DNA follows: TGTGCCAGCAGTTTGACGGCCCGAGGCTATGGCTACACCTTC.

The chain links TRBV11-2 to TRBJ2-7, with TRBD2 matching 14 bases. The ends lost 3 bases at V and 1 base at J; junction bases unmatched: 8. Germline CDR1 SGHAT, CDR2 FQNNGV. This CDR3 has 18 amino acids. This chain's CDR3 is CASSFGLAGGGGSYEQYF. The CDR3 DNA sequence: TGTGCCAGCAGCTTCGGACTAGCGGGAGGCGGGGGGTCCTACGAGCAGTACTTC.

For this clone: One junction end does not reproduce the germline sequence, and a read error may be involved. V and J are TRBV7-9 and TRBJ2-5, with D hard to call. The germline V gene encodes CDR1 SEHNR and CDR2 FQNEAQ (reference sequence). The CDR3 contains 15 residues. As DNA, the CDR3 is TGTTCCAGCAGCTTAGGGTTGCGTTCCCAAGAGACCCAGTACTTC. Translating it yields CSSSLGLRSQETQYF.

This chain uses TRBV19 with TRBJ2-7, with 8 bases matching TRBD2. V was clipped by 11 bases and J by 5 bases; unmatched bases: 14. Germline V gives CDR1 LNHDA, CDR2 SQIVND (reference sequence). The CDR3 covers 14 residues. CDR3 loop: CAGRLREVWDEQYF. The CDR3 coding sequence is TGTGCCGGACGTTTGCGGGAGGTCTGGGACGAGCAGTACTTC. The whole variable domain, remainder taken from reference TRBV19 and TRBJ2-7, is DGGITQSPKYLFRKEGQNVTLSCEQNLNHDAMYWYRQDPGQGLRLIYYSQIVNDFQKGDIAEGYSVSREKKESFPLTVTSAQKNPTAFYLCAGRLREVWDEQYFGPGTRLTVT.

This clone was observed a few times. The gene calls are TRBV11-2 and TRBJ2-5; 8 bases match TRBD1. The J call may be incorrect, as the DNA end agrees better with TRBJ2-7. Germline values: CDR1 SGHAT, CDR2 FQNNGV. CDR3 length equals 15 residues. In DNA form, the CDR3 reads TGTGCCAGCAGATCGTCCCGGGACAGGTTCTACGAGCAGTACTTC. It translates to CASRSSRDRFYEQYF.